These 4 T cell receptor beta chains were sequenced from one sample in a study of T cell clonality in common variable immunodeficiency. Repertoires were generated with immunoSEQ multiplex PCR, while TCRdb's copy carries only in-frame clones and drops some. Sampling found tens of thousands of clones, none seen once. What was sequenced was peripheral blood mononuclear cells. These receptor sequences come from a person aged 18 to 70 in good health.

There are many counts of this clone. The missing CDR3 end, 3 residues past where the read stops, is filled in from the germline J gene. This sequence joins TRBV2 and TRBJ2-1, with TRBD1 identical over 8 bases. Trimming took 9 bases from V and 7 from J; bases not matched to a gene: 11. The CDR3 sequence is 14 residues long. Germline CDR1 SNHLY, CDR2 FYNNEI. The CDR3 sequence: CARQGDRAHNEQFF. The CDR3 DNA, read in part, is TGTGCCAGACAGGGGGACAGAGCCCATAATGAG. The full variable domain, in which reference TRBV2 and TRBJ2-1 provide the parts outside the CDR3, is EPEVTQTPSHQVTQMGQEVILRCVPISNHLYFYWYRQILGQKVEFLVSFYNNEISEKSEIFDDQFSVERPDGSNFTLKIRSTKLEDSAMYFCARQGDRAHNEQFFGPGTRLTVL.

This clone has ten or more counts. The CDR3 goes on 3 residues after the read ends, and that part is filled in from the germline J gene. The gene calls are TRBV29-1 and TRBJ1-4; D not resolved. Trimming took off 5 bases at V and 7 bases at J, with 11 bases between the two ends. Germline values: CDR1 SQVTM, CDR2 ANQGSEA. This CDR3 comprises 12 residues. This chain's CDR3 is CSVYASTEKLFF. The DNA read from the CDR3 is TGCAGCGTTTATGCGTCTACTGAAAAA. Supplemented by reference TRBV29-1 and TRBJ1-4, the full variable domain reads SAVISQKPSRDICQRGTSLTIQCQVDSQVTMMFWYRQQPGQSLTLIATANQGSEATYESGFVIDKFPISRPNLTFSTLTVSNMSPEDSSIYLCSVYASTEKLFFGSGTQLSVL.

This clone was detected ten times or more. The CDR3 end lies 3 residues beyond the end of the read and is filled in from the germline J gene. This chain uses TRBV20-1 with TRBJ2-4, with TRBD1 matching over 7 bases. CDR3 length: 14 residues. V trimming: 3 bases; J trimming: 8 bases; junction bases outside the gene matches: 10. Germline assignment: CDR1 DFQATT and CDR2 SNEGSKA (reference sequence). The CDR3 DNA, read in part, is TGCAGTGCTAGGCCAACAGGGGCTAGGGACATT. It translates to CSARPTGARDI. The whole CDR3 sequence is CSARPTGARDIQYF.

This clone has at least ten counts. The observed sequence ends 3 residues before the CDR3 terminus, with the missing tail filled in from the germline J gene. The chain recombines TRBV7-9 with TRBJ1-3, with D perhaps matching TRBD1 (5 bases). Germline V CDR1 and CDR2: SEHNR, FQNEAQ (reference sequence). CDR3 size: 14 residues. V gave up 4 bases and J gave up 1 base, with 8 bases separating them. CDR3 loop: CASSSGGSGNTIYF. The part of the CDR3 DNA that was read is TGTGCCAGCAGCTCCGGGGGTTCTGGAAACACC.